Following are 28 T cell receptor beta chains from one sample sequenced in a study of shared clonotypes between healthy human individuals (dated by TCRdb to the early 2020s). Libraries were constructed by the immunoSEQ multiplex PCR assay. TCRdb provides this immuneACCESS table in a form limited to in-frame rearrangements. Some clones are lacking; in checked studies, under half of them reflect an unresolved V gene, and why the rest are absent is not known. This sample holds 2 million to 3 million clones; around nine tenths were observed only once. The top ten clonotypes cover around 0.14% of the sample. The sample taken for sequencing was naive CD4+ T cells sorted from blood. According to the study, the label for this sample's cell subset or site signals: CD45RA+ positively selected. Receptors originate from a man younger than 35 in good health.

The chain uses TRBV7-9 and TRBJ2-2; 7 bases match TRBD1. The V and J ends lost 6 bases and 7 bases, in that order; junction bases with no gene match: 8. The CDR3 runs 14 residues. Germline V lookup: CDR1 SEHNR, CDR2 FQNEAQ (reference sequence). The CDR3 spells CASRLTGVGGELFF. The CDR3 DNA reads as TGTGCCAGCAGACTCACAGGGGTGGGCGGGGAGCTGTTTTTT.

Concerning this clone: The sample carries other DNA sequences with the same CDR3. J is TRBJ1-5 and V is TRBV19; TRBD1 agrees at 7 bases. Germline values: CDR1 LNHDA, CDR2 SQIVND (reference sequence). The CDR3 length is 15 residues. V shed 3 bases, J shed 5 bases, and the junction held 7 bases outside the gene matches. CDR3: CASSIGPGGYQPQHF. CDR3 bases: TGTGCCAGTAGTATCGGTCCAGGGGGATATCAGCCCCAGCATTTT.

The chain joins TRBV11-2 to TRBJ2-1; D is possibly TRBD2 (5 bases). V was trimmed by 10 bases and J by 8 bases, leaving 24 bases between them. Germline V gene sequence: CDR1 SGHAT, CDR2 FQNNGV. This CDR3 has 15 residues. CDR3 DNA sequence: TGTGCCACCAACAACGAGGGCGGGCACGGGCATGAGCAGTTCTTC. It codes for CATNNEGGHGHEQFF.

The chain couples TRBV7-2 to TRBJ2-1, with 9 nucleotides matching TRBD2. CDR3 length: 15 residues. Germline V lookup: CDR1 SGHTA, CDR2 FQGNSA. Trimming cost V 1 base and J 6 bases; bases outside gene matches: 4. The CDR3 loop reads CASSLDSGRANEQFF. CDR3 DNA: TGTGCCAGCAGCTTAGATAGCGGGAGAGCCAATGAGCAGTTCTTC.

The J gene is TRBJ2-6, the V gene TRBV21-1; the D segment call TRBD1 is taken from the table without a DNA check. TRBV21-1 is a pseudogene segment. CDR3 size: 20 residues. CDR3 nucleotides: TGTGCCAGCAGCAAAGTACAGGGATCAACAGGGCTCTCTGGGGCCAACGTCCTGACTTTC. Amino acids: CASSKVQGSTGLSGANVLTF.

This clone was seen just once. This chain connects TRBV4-3 to TRBJ1-5; 8 nucleotides line up with TRBD1. This CDR3 is 17 amino acids long. V lost 3 bases, J lost 4 bases, and 11 bases stayed unmatched. Germline loops: CDR1 LGHNA, CDR2 YSLEER. The CDR3 region has the DNA TGCGCCAGCAGCCAGGATACACCCGGGACAGGAAATCAGCCCCAGCATTTT. The encoded protein is CASSQDTPGTGNQPQHF.

Comment on this clone: This sample includes further DNA sequences coding for the same CDR3. This chain links TRBV30 with TRBJ2-2, with 7 bases identical to TRBD1. Germline assignment: CDR1 GTSNPN and CDR2 SVGIG (reference sequence). Trimming cost V 1 base and J 8 bases; bases outside gene matches: 4. This CDR3 spans 13 amino acids. The CDR3 region is CAWSATGTGELFF. In nucleotides, the CDR3 is TGTGCCTGGAGTGCGACAGGGACGGGGGAGCTGTTTTTT.

The chain employs TRBV10-3 and TRBJ1-1; 8 nucleotides match TRBD1. CDR3 length: 15 amino acids. J gave up 11 bases and V 5 bases, and 16 bases lay outside the gene matches. The germline CDR1 and CDR2 sequences are ENHRY and SYGVKD. CDR3 in DNA: TGTGCCATCAGTTTTCACACTGGACAGGGAGGTTTGGCTTTCTTT. Translation gives CAISFHTGQGGLAFF.

The chain couples TRBV7-2 to TRBJ2-3; 8 nucleotides align to TRBD2. The germline gives CDR1 SGHTA, CDR2 FQGNSA. The CDR3 is made up of 11 amino acids. The V segment lost 1 base and the J segment 14 bases; nucleotides outside the gene matches: 2. The CDR3 here is CASSLGTSMYF. CDR3 sequence (DNA): TGTGCCAGCAGCTTAGGGACTAGCATGTATTTT.

The V and J genes are TRBV4-1 and TRBJ1-5, with 7 bases matching TRBD1. J was trimmed by 0 bases and V by 6 bases; bases with no gene match: 11. Germline CDR1 and CDR2: MGHRA and YSYEKL. The CDR3 extends over 17 amino acids. The CDR3 loop is CASRVGQEVHSNQPQHF. The DNA for the CDR3 is TGCGCCAGCAGAGTTGGACAGGAAGTTCATAGCAATCAGCCCCAGCATTTT.

The chain employs TRBV28 and TRBJ1-5; tentatively, D is TRBD1 (5 bases). The CDR3 totals 16 residues. Germline V lookup: CDR1 MDHEN, CDR2 SYDVKM. With 2 bases removed from V and 6 bases from J, the gap between germline ends came to 17 bases. The CDR3 protein is CASSLIQGQGGQPQHF. DNA for the CDR3: TGTGCCAGCAGTTTAATTCAGGGCCAGGGAGGTCAGCCCCAGCATTTT.

This sequence joins TRBV19 and TRBJ1-4; no clear D. Trimming left V 3 bases short and J 8 bases short, with 10 bases between. There are 13 residues in the CDR3. Per the germline V gene, CDR1 is LNHDA and CDR2 is SQIVND (reference sequence). For the CDR3, the DNA is TGTGCCAGTAGTATGGGGAAAGGAGAAAAACTGTTTTTT. Its protein is CASSMGKGEKLFF.

V and J are TRBV5-4 and TRBJ1-2; tentatively, D is TRBD1 (6 bases). The length of the CDR3 is 15 residues. Trimming removed 1 base from V and 3 bases from J, with 13 bases in between. Per the germline V gene, CDR1 is SGHNT and CDR2 is YYREEE (reference sequence). CDR3 bases: TGTGCCAGCAGCTTGCCTAGGGCAGGGGACTATGGCTACACCTTC. The encoded protein is CASSLPRAGDYGYTF. Looking up the rest from reference TRBV5-4 and TRBJ1-2 gives the full variable domain: ETGVTQSPTHLIKTRGQQVTLRCSSQSGHNTVSWYQQALGQGPQFIFQYYREEENGRGNFPPRFSGLQFPNYSSELNVNALELDDSALYLCASSLPRAGDYGYTFGSGTRLTVV.

The genes are TRBV27 and TRBJ2-1; 14 bases are a match to TRBD2. V dropped 7 bases and J dropped 9; count of bases not matched to a gene: 8. The CDR3 spans 15 residues. CDR1 MNHEY and CDR2 SMNVEV come from the germline V gene (reference sequence). The CDR3 nucleotides read TGTGCCAGCACCGTGACTAGCGGGAGGGTCGGTGAGCAGTTCTTC. Its translation is CASTVTSGRVGEQFF.

The V gene is TRBV27, the J gene TRBJ2-7; D is uncertain. This CDR3 spans 13 amino acids. The V end was cut by 3 bases, the J end by 4 bases, with 10 bases between. Germline values: CDR1 MNHEY, CDR2 SMNVEV (reference sequence). CDR3 nucleotide sequence: TGTGCCAGCAGTTTTGGACGACGGTACGAGCAGTACTTC. Its translation is CASSFGRRYEQYF.

The genes are TRBV5-1 and TRBJ2-7; tentatively, D is TRBD1 or TRBD2 (5 bases each). The CDR3 sequence is 13 residues long. The V gene's germline CDR1 is SGHRS and CDR2 YFSETQ. Trimming pared 4 bases from V and 12 bases from J, leaving 20 bases between. This chain's CDR3 is CASSPRPQGEAYF. The CDR3 bases are TGCGCCAGCAGCCCGCGACCGCAGGGAGAAGCGTACTTC.

The rearrangement joins TRBV14 to TRBJ2-2, with D hard to call. The CDR3 contains 14 residues. CDR1 is SGHDN, CDR2 FVKESK, per germline. Trimming removed 1 base from V and 7 bases from J, with 10 bases in between. CDR3 loop: CASSQVLAGGELFF. The CDR3 nucleotides read TGTGCCAGCAGCCAAGTATTGGCTGGCGGGGAGCTGTTTTTT.

This rearrangement joins TRBV10-3 to TRBJ1-2; D remains ambiguous. The germline V and J ends were trimmed by 0 bases and 0 bases, with 5 bases remaining between them. Per germline, CDR1 ENHRY and CDR2 SYGVKD. The CDR3 is made up of 14 amino acids. CDR3 protein: CAISESVANYGYTF. The CDR3, as DNA: TGTGCCATCAGTGAGTCGGTGGCTAACTATGGCTACACCTTC.

This clone came up once. V usage is TRBV27 and J usage is TRBJ1-2; D gene uncertain. This CDR3 is built from 15 residues. V was cut by 8 bases and J by 3 bases, with 19 bases left in between. The germline V gene has CDR1 MNHEY and CDR2 SMNVEV (reference sequence). The CDR3 nucleotides are TGTGCCAGCTCTTCCCCGAGCGGCAGCCACTATGGCTACACCTTC. It translates to CASSSPSGSHYGYTF.

The CDR3 reads CASGLVGLTYEQYF. The CDR3 bases are TGTGCTAGTGGTTTGGTAGGACTAACCTACGAGCAGTACTTC. The rearrangement joins TRBV12-5 to TRBJ2-7; tentative D call: TRBD2 (6 bases). The V end lost 0 bases, the J end lost 2 bases, and 8 bases lay between the germline ends. The germline CDR1 and CDR2 sequences are LGHNT and FRNRAP. The CDR3 is made up of 14 amino acids.

Here the CDR3 reads CASSGARLNYGYTF. CDR3 nucleotide sequence: TGTGCCAGCAGTGGCGCCCGGCTTAACTATGGCTACACCTTC. The rearrangement joins TRBV25-1 to TRBJ1-2; D unresolved. This CDR3 is 14 amino acids long. The germline V gene encodes CDR1 MGHDK and CDR2 SYGVNS. Trimming pared 4 bases from V and 1 base from J, leaving 10 bases between.

The chain couples TRBV5-1 to TRBJ1-2, with 7 bases identical to TRBD1. The length of the CDR3 is 12 residues. The germline V gene has CDR1 SGHRS and CDR2 YFSETQ. After removal of 0 bases from V and 13 bases from J, the junction contained 6 bases not matched to a gene. The CDR3 nucleotides are TGCGCCAGCAGCTTGGACACGGGACAGCGCACCTTC. Amino acid sequence: CASSLDTGQRTF.

The chain couples TRBV7-3 to TRBJ1-1; TRBD1 agrees at 7 bases. CDR3 length equals 15 residues. Germline V gene lookup returns CDR1 SGHTA and CDR2 FQGTGA. Losses at the gene ends were 0 bases for V and 1 base for J; bases not matched to a gene: 2. The CDR3 coding sequence is TGTGCCAGCAGCTTAACAGGGGGCACGAACACTGAAGCTTTCTTT. Protein sequence: CASSLTGGTNTEAFF.

The V and J genes are TRBV28 and TRBJ2-7; weak D call: TRBD2 (7 bases). The CDR3 consists of 15 residues. Germline values: CDR1 MDHEN, CDR2 SYDVKM. The V and J ends lost 5 bases and 2 bases respectively, with 16 bases between them. The CDR3 is CASSTKGGGAYEQYF. The CDR3 DNA reads TGTGCCAGCAGTACTAAAGGGGGGGGTGCCTACGAGCAGTACTTC.

On this clone itself: Other DNA sequences in this sample translate to the same CDR3. The V call is TRBV18, the J call TRBJ1-5; 8 positions agree with TRBD1. The CDR3 has 13 amino acids. Germline values: CDR1 KGHSH, CDR2 LQKENI. V shed 6 bases and J 4 bases; nucleotides not matched to a gene: 2. The CDR3 nucleotides are TGTGCCAGCTCTCGACAGGGGAATCAGCCCCAGCATTTT. Encoded protein: CASSRQGNQPQHF.

V is TRBV18 and J is TRBJ2-5; D ambiguous. This CDR3 has 15 residues. CDR1 KGHSH and CDR2 LQKENI come from the germline V gene. Trimming took off 0 bases at V and 2 bases at J, with 10 bases between the two ends. CDR3: CASSPPVGLQETQYF. In nucleotides, the CDR3 is TGTGCCAGCTCACCACCGGTGGGGTTGCAAGAGACCCAGTACTTC. The whole variable domain, filled in from reference TRBV18 and TRBJ2-5, reads NAGVMQNPRHLVRRRGQEARLRCSPMKGHSHVYWYRQLPEEGLKFMVYLQKENIIDESGMPKERFSAEFPKEGPSILRIQQVVRGDSAAYFCASSPPVGLQETQYFGPGTRLLVL.

The rearrangement links TRBV5-1 to TRBJ2-7; D gene ambiguous. V was pared by 4 bases and J by 5 bases, with 10 bases between. Germline loops: CDR1 SGHRS, CDR2 YFSETQ. This CDR3 region has 12 residues. The CDR3 DNA follows: TGCGCCAGCAGCCACCAAGGTAACGAGCAGTACTTC. Translation: CASSHQGNEQYF.

The genes are TRBV5-4 and TRBJ1-2; 11 nucleotides line up with TRBD1. This CDR3 comprises 16 residues. Germline assignment: CDR1 SGHNT and CDR2 YYREEE (reference sequence). With 4 bases clipped from V and 4 bases from J, the junction kept 9 bases outside the gene matches. In DNA form, the CDR3 reads TGTGCCAGCAGCCGGGACAGGGGGACCCTTTCCTATGGCTACACCTTC. Encoded protein: CASSRDRGTLSYGYTF.